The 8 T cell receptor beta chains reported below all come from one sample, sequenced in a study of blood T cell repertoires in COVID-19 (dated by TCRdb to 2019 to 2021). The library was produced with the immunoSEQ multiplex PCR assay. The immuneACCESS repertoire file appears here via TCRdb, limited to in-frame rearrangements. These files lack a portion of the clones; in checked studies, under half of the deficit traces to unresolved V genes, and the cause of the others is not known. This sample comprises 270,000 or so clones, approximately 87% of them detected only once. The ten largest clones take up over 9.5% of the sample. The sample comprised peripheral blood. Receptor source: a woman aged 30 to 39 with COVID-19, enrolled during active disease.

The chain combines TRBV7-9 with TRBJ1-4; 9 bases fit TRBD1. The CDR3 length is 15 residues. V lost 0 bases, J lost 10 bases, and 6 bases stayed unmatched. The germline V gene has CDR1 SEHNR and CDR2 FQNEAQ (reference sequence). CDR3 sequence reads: CASSLAGTGRGKLFF. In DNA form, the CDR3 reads TGTGCCAGCAGCTTAGCGGGGACAGGGCGGGGAAAACTGTTTTTT.

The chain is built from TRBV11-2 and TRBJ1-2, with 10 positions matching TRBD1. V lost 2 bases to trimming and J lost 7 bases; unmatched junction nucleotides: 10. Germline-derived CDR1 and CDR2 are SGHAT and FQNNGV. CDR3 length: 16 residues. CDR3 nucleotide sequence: TGTGCCAGCAGCTTAATCCCCGGACAGGGGGTCGGTGGCTACACCTTC. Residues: CASSLIPGQGVGGYTF.

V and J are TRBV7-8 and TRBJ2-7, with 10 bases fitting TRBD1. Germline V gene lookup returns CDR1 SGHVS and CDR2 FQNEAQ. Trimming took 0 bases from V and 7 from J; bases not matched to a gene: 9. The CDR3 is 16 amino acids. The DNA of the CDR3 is TGTGCCAGCAGCTTAGCAAAGGGACAGGGGTTGGGGGAGCAGTACTTC. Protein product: CASSLAKGQGLGEQYF.

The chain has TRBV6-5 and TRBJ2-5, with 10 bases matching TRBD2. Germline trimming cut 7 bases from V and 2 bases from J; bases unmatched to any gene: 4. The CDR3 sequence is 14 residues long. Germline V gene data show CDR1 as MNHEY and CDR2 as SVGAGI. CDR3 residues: CASTLAGGQETQYF. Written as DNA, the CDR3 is TGTGCCAGCACCTTAGCGGGGGGACAAGAGACCCAGTACTTC.

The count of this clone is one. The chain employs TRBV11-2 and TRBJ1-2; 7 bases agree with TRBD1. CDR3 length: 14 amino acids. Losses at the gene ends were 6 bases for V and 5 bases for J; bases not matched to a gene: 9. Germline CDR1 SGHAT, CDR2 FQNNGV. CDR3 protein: CASRANRGGYGYTF. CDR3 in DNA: TGTGCCAGCAGGGCGAACAGGGGAGGATATGGCTACACCTTC.

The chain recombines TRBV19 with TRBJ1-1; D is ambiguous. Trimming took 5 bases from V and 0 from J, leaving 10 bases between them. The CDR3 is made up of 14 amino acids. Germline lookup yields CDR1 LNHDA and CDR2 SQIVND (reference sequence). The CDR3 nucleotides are TGTGCCAGTAGTCCGGGTCGAATGAACACTGAAGCTTTCTTT. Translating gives CASSPGRMNTEAFF.

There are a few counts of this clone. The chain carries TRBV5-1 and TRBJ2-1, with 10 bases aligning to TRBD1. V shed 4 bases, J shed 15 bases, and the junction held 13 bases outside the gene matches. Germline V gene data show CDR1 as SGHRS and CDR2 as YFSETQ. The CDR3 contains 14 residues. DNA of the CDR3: TGCGCCAGCAGCATATGGGACAGGGGAGGGCTCCGGTTCTTC. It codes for CASSIWDRGGLRFF.

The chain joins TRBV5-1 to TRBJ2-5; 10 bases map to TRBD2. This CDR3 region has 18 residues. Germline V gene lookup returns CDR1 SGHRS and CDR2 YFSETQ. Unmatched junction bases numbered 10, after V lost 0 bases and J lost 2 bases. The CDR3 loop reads CASSLADISGGIQETQYF. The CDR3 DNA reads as TGCGCCAGCAGCTTGGCCGACATTAGCGGGGGGATTCAAGAGACCCAGTACTTC.